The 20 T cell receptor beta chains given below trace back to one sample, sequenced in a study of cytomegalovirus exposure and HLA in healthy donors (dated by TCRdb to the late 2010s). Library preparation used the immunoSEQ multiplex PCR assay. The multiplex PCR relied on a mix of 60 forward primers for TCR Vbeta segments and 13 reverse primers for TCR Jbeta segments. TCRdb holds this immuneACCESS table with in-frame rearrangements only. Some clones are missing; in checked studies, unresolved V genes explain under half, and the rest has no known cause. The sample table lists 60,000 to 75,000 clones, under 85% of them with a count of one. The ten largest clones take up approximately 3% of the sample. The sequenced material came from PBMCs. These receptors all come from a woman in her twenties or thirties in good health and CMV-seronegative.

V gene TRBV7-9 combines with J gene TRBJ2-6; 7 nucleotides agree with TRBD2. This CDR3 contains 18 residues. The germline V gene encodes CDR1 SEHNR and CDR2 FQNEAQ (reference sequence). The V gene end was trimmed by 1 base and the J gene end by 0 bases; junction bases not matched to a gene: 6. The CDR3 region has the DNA TGTGCCAGCAGCTTAGAGCGGACGGGGGGCTCTGGGGCCAACGTCCTGACTTTC. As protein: CASSLERTGGSGANVLTF.

The chain's CDR3 is CASSPGQGGQPQHF. Here the CDR3 DNA reads TGTGCCAGTAGTCCCGGACAGGGGGGTCAGCCCCAGCATTTT. The chain couples TRBV19 to TRBJ1-5, with 10 positions matching TRBD1. Trimming at V came to 5 bases and at J to 6 bases, leaving 4 bases not matched to a gene. This CDR3 is built from 14 residues. Germline V gives CDR1 LNHDA, CDR2 SQIVND (reference sequence).

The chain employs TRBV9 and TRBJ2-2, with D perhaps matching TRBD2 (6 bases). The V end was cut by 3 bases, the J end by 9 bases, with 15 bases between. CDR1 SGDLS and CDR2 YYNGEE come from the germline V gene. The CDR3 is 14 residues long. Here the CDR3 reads CASSEEGGKRELFF. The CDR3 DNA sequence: TGTGCCAGCAGCGAGGAGGGTGGGAAGCGGGAGCTGTTTTTT.

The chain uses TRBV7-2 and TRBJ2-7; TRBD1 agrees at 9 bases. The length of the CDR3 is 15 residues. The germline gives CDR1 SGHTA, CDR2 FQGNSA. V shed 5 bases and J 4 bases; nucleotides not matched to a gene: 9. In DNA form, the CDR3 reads TGTGCCAGCAGCCGGACAGGGGAAAATCGGTACGAGCAGTACTTC. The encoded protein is CASSRTGENRYEQYF.

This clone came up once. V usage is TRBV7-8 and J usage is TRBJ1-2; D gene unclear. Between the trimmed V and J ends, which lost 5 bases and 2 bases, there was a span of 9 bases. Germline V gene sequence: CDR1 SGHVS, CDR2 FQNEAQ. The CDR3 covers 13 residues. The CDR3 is CASSPDKNYGYTF. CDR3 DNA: TGTGCCAGCAGCCCAGACAAGAACTATGGCTACACCTTC.

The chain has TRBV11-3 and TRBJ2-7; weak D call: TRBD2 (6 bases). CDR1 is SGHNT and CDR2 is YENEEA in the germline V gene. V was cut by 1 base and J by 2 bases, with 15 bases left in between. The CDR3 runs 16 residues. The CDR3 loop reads CASSLGGGAPTYEQYV. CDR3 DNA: TGTGCCAGCAGCTTAGGAGGAGGGGCCCCTACCTACGAGCAGTACGTC.

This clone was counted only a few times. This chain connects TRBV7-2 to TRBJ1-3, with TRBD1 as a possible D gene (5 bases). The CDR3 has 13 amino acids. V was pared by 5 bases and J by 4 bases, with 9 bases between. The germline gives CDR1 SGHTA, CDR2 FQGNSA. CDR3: CASSKGEGNTIYF. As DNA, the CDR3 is TGTGCCAGCAGCAAAGGGGAAGGAAACACCATATATTTT.

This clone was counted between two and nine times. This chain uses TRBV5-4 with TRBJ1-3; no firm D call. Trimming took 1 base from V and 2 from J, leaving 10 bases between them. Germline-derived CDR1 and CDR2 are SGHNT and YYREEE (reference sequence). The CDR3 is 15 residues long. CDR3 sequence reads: CASSLPGNTGNTIYF. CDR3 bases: TGTGCCAGCAGCTTGCCAGGAAATACTGGAAACACCATATATTTT.

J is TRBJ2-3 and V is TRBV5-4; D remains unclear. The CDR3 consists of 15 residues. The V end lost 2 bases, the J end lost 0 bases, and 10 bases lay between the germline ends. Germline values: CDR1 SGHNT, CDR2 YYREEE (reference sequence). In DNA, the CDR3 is TGTGCCAGCAGCTTTGGCGGCAGTAGCACAGATACGCAGTATTTT. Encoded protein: CASSFGGSSTDTQYF. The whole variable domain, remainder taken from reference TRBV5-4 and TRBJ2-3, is ETGVTQSPTHLIKTRGQQVTLRCSSQSGHNTVSWYQQALGQGPQFIFQYYREEENGRGNFPPRFSGLQFPNYSSELNVNALELDDSALYLCASSFGGSSTDTQYFGPGTRLTVL.

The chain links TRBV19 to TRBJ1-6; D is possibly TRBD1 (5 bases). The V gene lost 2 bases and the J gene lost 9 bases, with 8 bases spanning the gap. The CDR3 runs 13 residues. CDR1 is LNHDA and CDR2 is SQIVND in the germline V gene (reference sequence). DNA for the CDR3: TGTGCCAGTAGTATATCTGACAGTTCACCCCTCCACTTT. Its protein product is CASSISDSSPLHF.

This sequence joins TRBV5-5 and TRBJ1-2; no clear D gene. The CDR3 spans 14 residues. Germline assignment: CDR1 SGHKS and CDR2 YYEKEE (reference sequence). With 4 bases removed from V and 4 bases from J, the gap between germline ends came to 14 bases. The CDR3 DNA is TGTGCCAGCAGCCCCCCGGGGTATAGCTATGGCTACACCTTC. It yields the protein CASSPPGYSYGYTF.

This CDR3 reads CASSGGLAGIDTQYF. The CDR3 nucleotides read TGCGCCAGCAGCGGGGGACTAGCGGGAATAGATACGCAGTATTTT. The V and J genes are TRBV5-1 and TRBJ2-3, with 13 positions matching TRBD2. Germline lookup yields CDR1 SGHRS and CDR2 YFSETQ. Germline trimming cut 4 bases from V and 5 bases from J; bases unmatched to any gene: 4. The CDR3 totals 15 residues.

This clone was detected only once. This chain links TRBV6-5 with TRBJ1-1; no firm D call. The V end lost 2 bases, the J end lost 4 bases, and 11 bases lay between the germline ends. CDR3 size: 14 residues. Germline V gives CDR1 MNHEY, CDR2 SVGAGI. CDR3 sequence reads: CASSYGALGTEAFF. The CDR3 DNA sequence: TGTGCCAGCAGTTACGGCGCCCTAGGCACTGAAGCTTTCTTT.

CDR3 region: CASSPLASPGEAFF. CDR3 sequence (DNA): TGTGCCAGCAGCCCGCTGGCCTCTCCGGGTGAAGCTTTCTTT. This chain uses TRBV14 with TRBJ1-1; D gene uncertain. Germline-derived CDR1 and CDR2 are SGHDN and FVKESK. CDR3 length: 14 residues. The V gene lost 4 bases and the J gene lost 7 bases, with 16 bases spanning the gap. The variable domain in full, completed from reference TRBV14 and TRBJ1-1, reads EAGVTQFPSHSVIEKGQTVTLRCDPISGHDNLYWYRRVMGKEIKFLLHFVKESKQDESGMPNNRFLAERTGGTYSTLKVQPAELEDSGVYFCASSPLASPGEAFFGQGTRLTVV.

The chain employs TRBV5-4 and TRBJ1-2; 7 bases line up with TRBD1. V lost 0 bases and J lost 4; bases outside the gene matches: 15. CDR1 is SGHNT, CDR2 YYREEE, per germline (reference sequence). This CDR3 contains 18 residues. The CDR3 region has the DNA TGTGCCAGCAGCTTGGACTATCGGGAGGGGGCGCAGGGCTATGGCTACACCTTC. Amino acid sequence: CASSLDYREGAQGYGYTF.

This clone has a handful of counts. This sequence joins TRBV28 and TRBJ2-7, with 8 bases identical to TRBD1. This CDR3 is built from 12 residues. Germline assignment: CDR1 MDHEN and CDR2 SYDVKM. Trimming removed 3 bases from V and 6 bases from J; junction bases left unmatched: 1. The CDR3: CASSLDRAEQYV. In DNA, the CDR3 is TGTGCCAGCAGTTTGGACAGGGCCGAGCAGTACGTC.

CDR3 DNA sequence: TGTGCCAGTAGTAGGGACAGTCAAGAGACCCAGTACTTC. Its protein is CASSRDSQETQYF. The genes are TRBV19 and TRBJ2-5; 7 bases fit TRBD1. The junction had 1 base not matched to a gene; V was cut back by 4 bases and J by 2 bases. This CDR3 has 13 amino acids. The V gene's germline CDR1 is LNHDA and CDR2 SQIVND (reference sequence).

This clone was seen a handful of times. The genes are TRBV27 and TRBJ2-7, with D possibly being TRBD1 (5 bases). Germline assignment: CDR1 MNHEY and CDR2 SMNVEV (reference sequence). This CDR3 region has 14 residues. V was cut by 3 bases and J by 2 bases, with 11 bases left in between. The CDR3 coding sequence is TGTGCCAGCAGTTTGGCTAGGGGCGCCTACGAGCAGTACTTC. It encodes CASSLARGAYEQYF.

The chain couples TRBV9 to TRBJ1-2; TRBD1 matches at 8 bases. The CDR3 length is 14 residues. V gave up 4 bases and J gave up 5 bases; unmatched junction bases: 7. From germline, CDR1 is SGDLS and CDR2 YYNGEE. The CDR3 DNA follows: TGTGCCAGCAGCCCGGACAGGGTCGGGTATGGCTACACCTTC. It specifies CASSPDRVGYGYTF.

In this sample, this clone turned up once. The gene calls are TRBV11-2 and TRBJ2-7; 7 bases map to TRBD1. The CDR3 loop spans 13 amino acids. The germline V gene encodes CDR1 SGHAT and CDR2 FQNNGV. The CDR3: CASSLGLGDSVNV. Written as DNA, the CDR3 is TGTGCCAGCAGCTTAGGGTTAGGGGACAGTGTCAACGTC.